This T cell receptor (beta chain) was documented in a study of blood T cells in healthy people across ages. Study results and caveats: There were more naive CD4+ cells and higher diversity in long-lived donors than in aged donors. Expanded clonotype changes were possibly confounded by unknown donor CMV status. The unsorted PBMCs prevented any conclusive comparison of naive versus antigen-experienced cells.

This clonotype was counted a single time. What it binds is not known. Primers used in a second PCR of roughly 7 to 12 cycles were a sample-barcoded 5' primer and a J-beta primer mix. Sequencing yielded, for each sample, at least 3 million paired-end reads carrying CDR3. TCRdb used MiXCR to reprocess the 5' RACE reads, holding one entry per CDR3 protein. The data contain 1,500,000 or so distinct CDR3 sequences, around 59% of them singletons. V gave up 3 bases and J gave up 11 bases, with 25 bases separating them. From germline, CDR1 is ENHRY and CDR2 SYGVKD. The CDR3 has 16 residues. This TCR was recovered from a young man in good health. The genes are TRBV10-3 and TRBJ1-1, with D uncertain. The sequencing input was blood. This CDR3 reads CAISDGIRSETLDAFF. The CDR3, as DNA: TGTGCCATCAGTGATGGGATACGGTCGGAGACCCTGGACGCTTTCTTT.